This T cell receptor beta chain was documented in a study of blood T cells in healthy people across ages. The study, taken as a whole, reports: A greater number of naive CD4+ cells and higher diversity distinguished long-lived donors from aged donors.

Together with a sample-barcoded 5' primer, a J-beta primer mix was included in a second PCR lasting roughly 6 to 12 cycles. TCRdb reanalysed the 5' RACE reads using MiXCR and keeps one entry per CDR3 protein. The sample comprises about 1.8 million distinct CDR3 sequences, around 50% of which are singletons, and over 2% rests with the top ten. With V trimmed by 4 bases and J by 6 bases, 15 bases remained unmatched. Germline V gives CDR1 SGHNT, CDR2 YYREEE (reference sequence). The CDR3 contains 17 residues. Each donor's blood draw was roughly 10 milliliters of peripheral blood. RNA extraction gave at least 5 micrograms of total RNA per sample. With respect to this clonotype: Its antigen is not known.

Sequencing was carried out using blood. The source of this sequence is a woman aged 40 to 50 in good health. This chain links TRBV5-4 with TRBJ2-4; 8 bases map to TRBD1. This chain's CDR3 is CASSTRDRRLEGNIQYF. DNA for the CDR3: TGTGCCAGCAGCACCCGGGACAGGAGGCTTGAGGGAAACATTCAGTACTTC.